These 2 T cell receptor beta chains share one sample of origin, sequenced in a study of graft-versus-host responses after intestinal transplantation. Data came from immunoSEQ multiplex PCR; TCRdb stores just in-frame clones and leaves some out. This sample has about 99,000 clones, with more than 85% found just once. Antigens for these TCRs are unknown. The specimen comprised unstimulated CD8+ T cells sorted from spleen or lymph node cells, sampled before intestinal transplant. The source of these receptors is a human donor who received an intestinal transplant.

The CDR3 is CASSEAFSRDGYTF. The DNA for the CDR3 is TGTGCCAGCAGTGAAGCCTTTTCGCGGGATGGCTACACCTTC. The J gene is TRBJ1-2, the V gene TRBV6-1; the D is unclear. Trimming removed 0 bases at V and 6 bases at J, with 11 bases between. In germline, CDR1 is MNHNS, CDR2 SASEGT. The CDR3 runs to 14 residues.

The rearrangement joins TRBV11-2 to TRBJ2-7, with 8 bases aligning to TRBD1. This CDR3 comprises 15 residues. CDR1 is SGHAT and CDR2 is FQNNGV in the germline V gene. V lost 5 bases and J lost 3; bases outside the gene matches: 9. The CDR3 spells CASSPPTGVGYEQYF. Written as DNA, the CDR3 is TGTGCCAGCAGCCCTCCGACAGGGGTCGGCTACGAGCAGTACTTC.